A selection of T cell receptor beta chains follows, all from one sample in a study of CD8 T cells in Susac syndrome. TCRdb processed the immunoSEQ multiplex PCR reads anew with MiXCR; each CDR3 protein has one entry. The sample consists of some 100,000 distinct CDR3 sequences, about 93% of them appearing once. The source material was CD4+ T cells from PBMCs. The receptors originated from a human donor in good health. CDR3s include the opening cysteine and the closing phenylalanine or tryptophan. The D gene is left open where the match is weak. Rows may omit the clone size; those that give it use once, few, many or a size class.

>-|TRBV18|-|15|TRBJ2-1
TGTGCCAGCTCACCACCGGAGGGACTTAACAATGAGCAGTTCTTC
CASSPPEGLNNEQFF
>-|TRBV4-2|-|15|TRBJ1-4
TGTGCCAGCAGCCCCCTCCGGGACATGGATGAAAAACTGTTTTTT
CASSPLRDMDEKLFF
>once|TRBV29-1|-|14|TRBJ2-7
TGCAGCGTTGAAGATCGTGACAGCTCCTACGAGCAGTACTTC
CSVEDRDSSYEQYF
>-|TRBV20-1|TRBD1|16|TRBJ1-1
TGCAGTGCTAGAGGAGGGACAGGGGCTGAGAACACTGAAGCTTTCTTT
CSARGGTGAENTEAFF
>-|TRBV7-9|-|15|TRBJ1-3
TGTGCCAGCAGCTGGAAACAGGGTGCTGGAAACACCATATATTTT
CASSWKQGAGNTIYF
>-|TRBV10-2|TRBD1|15|TRBJ2-7
TGCGCCAGCAGTGAGTCGGGGACAGGGACCTACGAGCAGTACTTC
CASSESGTGTYEQYF
>-|TRBV19|-|14|TRBJ1-3
TGTGCCACCAAGCTGGATCCCTCTGGAAACACCATATATTTT
CATKLDPSGNTIYF
>few|TRBV27|TRBD2|17|TRBJ2-7
TGTGCCAGCAGAAGGCGTCCGGCGGGGGGATCGGGAGGCGAGCAGTACTTC
CASRRRPAGGSGGEQYF
>-|TRBV20-1|-|15|TRBJ2-1
TGCAGTGCTATCCCCAACGGGCCCCGGGGGAATGAGCAGTTCTTC
CSAIPNGPRGNEQFF
>-|TRBV6-6|-|14|TRBJ2-7
TGTGCCAGCAGTTCCCACGAAGGGAAGGGCGAGCAGTACTTC
CASSSHEGKGEQYF
>once|TRBV12-3/TRBV12-4|-|14|TRBJ1-2
TGTGCCAGCAGTCCCTTTGGGGGAGGCTATGGCTACACCTTC
CASSPFGGGYGYTF
>-|TRBV30|-|13|TRBJ1-5
TGTGCCTGGACTGAAACTTTAAATCAGCCCCAGCATTTT
CAWTETLNQPQHF
>-|TRBV29-1|TRBD2|19|TRBJ2-1
TGCAGCGTAAGGGGAGGGGGACTAGCGGGGTCGAGCTCCTACAATGAGCAGTTCTTC
CSVRGGGLAGSSSYNEQFF
>-|TRBV6-2/TRBV6-3|-|12|TRBJ2-7
TGTGCCAGCAGTCCTACAGGAAACGAGCAGTACTTC
CASSPTGNEQYF
>once|TRBV5-1|-|14|TRBJ1-1
TGCGCCAGCAGCTCGTGGGGGGCCGACACTGAAGCTTTCTTT
CASSSWGADTEAFF
>-|TRBV20-1|TRBD2|15|TRBJ2-1
TGCAGTGCCGCGCCCCGAGCGGGAACTTACAATGAGCAGTTCTTC
CSAAPRAGTYNEQFF
>-|TRBV4-1|-|13|TRBJ2-7
TGCGCCAGCAGGGGTCTCCCCTCCGGAGAGCAGTACTTC
CASRGLPSGEQYF
>-|TRBV7-2|TRBD2|15|TRBJ2-1
TGTGCCAGCAGCTCGGGACTAGCGGGATTAAATGAGCAGTTCTTC
CASSSGLAGLNEQFF
>-|TRBV25-1|-|13|TRBJ1-6
TGTGCCAGCAGTGAATCGTGGAATTCACCCCTCCACTTT
CASSESWNSPLHF
>-|TRBV7-2|-|12|TRBJ1-1
TGTGCCAGCAGCCCACAGAGTCCTGAAGCTTTCTTT
CASSPQSPEAFF
>-|TRBV4-2|TRBD2|16|TRBJ2-3
TGTGCCAGCAGCCAAGAACTAGCGGGGGGGCCAGATACGCAGTATTTT
CASSQELAGGPDTQYF